This TCR beta chain appears in the sequencing data of a study of T cell responses to AZD1222 COVID-19 vaccine. Repertoires were generated with immunoSEQ multiplex PCR, while TCRdb's copy carries only in-frame clones and drops some. The data hold roughly 190,000 clones, with roughly 92% observed a single time. Germline-derived CDR1 and CDR2 are MNHEY and SVGAGI. The length of the CDR3 is 11 residues. Study-wide points: In a largely white British group with more females than males, clonal diversity was possibly underestimated. Among those given AZD1222, only 6 or 7 were seropositive at baseline.

As for this clone: What it binds is unknown. An end of the junction does not agree with germline; a read error may underlie this.

The chain has TRBV6-5 and TRBJ2-7; a weak D match, TRBD2 (6 bases). This sample comprised peripheral blood, obtained 28 days after the second AZD1222 dose. The TCR sequence derives from an adult who received the AZD1222 COVID-19 vaccine. The CDR3 loop is CASSMDYQQYF. CDR3 coding DNA: TGTGCCAGCAGTATGGACTACCAGCAGTACTTC.